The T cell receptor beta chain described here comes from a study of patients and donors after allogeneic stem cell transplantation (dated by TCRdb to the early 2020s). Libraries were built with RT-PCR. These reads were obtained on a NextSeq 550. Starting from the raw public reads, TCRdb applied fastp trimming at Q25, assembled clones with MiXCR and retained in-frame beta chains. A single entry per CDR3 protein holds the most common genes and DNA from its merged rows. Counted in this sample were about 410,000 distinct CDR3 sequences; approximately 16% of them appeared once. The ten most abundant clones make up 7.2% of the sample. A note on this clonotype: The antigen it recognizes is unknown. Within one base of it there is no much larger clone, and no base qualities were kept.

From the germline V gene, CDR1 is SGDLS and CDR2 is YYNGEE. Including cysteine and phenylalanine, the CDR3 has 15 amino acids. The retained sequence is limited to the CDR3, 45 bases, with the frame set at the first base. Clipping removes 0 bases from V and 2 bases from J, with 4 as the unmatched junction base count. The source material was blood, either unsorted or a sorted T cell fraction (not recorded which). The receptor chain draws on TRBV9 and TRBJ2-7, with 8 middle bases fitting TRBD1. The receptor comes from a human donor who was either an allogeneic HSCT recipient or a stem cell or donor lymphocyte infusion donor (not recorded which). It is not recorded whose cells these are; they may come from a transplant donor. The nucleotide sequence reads TGTGCCAGCAGCGTAGATGGACAGGGACCCTACGAGCAGTACTTC. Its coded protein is CASSVDGQGPYEQYF.